This section outlines one T cell receptor (beta chain) sequence together with its context. Its cognate antigen is unknown. The whole isolated RNA underwent reverse transcription, so sequencing captured expressed TCRB transcripts. Repertoires were generated with immunoSEQ multiplex PCR, while TCRdb's copy carries only in-frame clones and drops some. The sample lists fewer than 550,000 clones, around 10% occurring once. The data originate from a study of beta chain features in type 1 diabetes. Germline V gene data show CDR1 as SNHLY and CDR2 as FYNNEI. This CDR3 is built from 17 residues. V was pared by 3 bases and J by 6 bases, with 11 bases of the junction left unmatched. Points from the study as a whole: Sampled from patients, naive, central memory and Treg TCRB repertoires appeared more similar than those sampled from healthy donors.

This clonotype originated in a woman between 18 and 30 years old in good health. The chain has TRBV2 and TRBJ2-2, with 9 bases lining up with TRBD1. The sample consisted of naive CD4+ T cells from blood. The CDR3 sequence: CASSDPRDRVLPGELFF. CDR3 bases: TGTGCCAGCAGTGATCCCCGGGACAGGGTTCTTCCCGGGGAGCTGTTTTTT.